This entry concerns a single TCR beta chain. Each sample yielded at least 6 million isolated PBMCs. The sample comes from a study of blood T cells in healthy people across ages. A second about 7 to 12 cycle PCR used barcoded and J-beta primers. From the 5' RACE reads, TCRdb called clonotypes with MiXCR, one entry per CDR3 protein. Here the sample spans hundreds of thousands of distinct CDR3 sequences, approximately 65% being singletons. The receptor comes from a man aged 25-45 years in good health. Sequencing input: blood.

The CDR3 region has the DNA TGTGCCAGCAGCCATCGGACAGTGGGCCCAGATACGCAGTATTTT. It encodes CASSHRTVGPDTQYF. The genes are TRBV7-8 and TRBJ2-3, with D tentatively TRBD1 (6 bases). In germline, CDR1 is SGHVS, CDR2 FQNEAQ. The CDR3 sequence is 15 residues long. The germline V and J ends were trimmed by 5 bases and 4 bases, with 16 bases remaining between them.